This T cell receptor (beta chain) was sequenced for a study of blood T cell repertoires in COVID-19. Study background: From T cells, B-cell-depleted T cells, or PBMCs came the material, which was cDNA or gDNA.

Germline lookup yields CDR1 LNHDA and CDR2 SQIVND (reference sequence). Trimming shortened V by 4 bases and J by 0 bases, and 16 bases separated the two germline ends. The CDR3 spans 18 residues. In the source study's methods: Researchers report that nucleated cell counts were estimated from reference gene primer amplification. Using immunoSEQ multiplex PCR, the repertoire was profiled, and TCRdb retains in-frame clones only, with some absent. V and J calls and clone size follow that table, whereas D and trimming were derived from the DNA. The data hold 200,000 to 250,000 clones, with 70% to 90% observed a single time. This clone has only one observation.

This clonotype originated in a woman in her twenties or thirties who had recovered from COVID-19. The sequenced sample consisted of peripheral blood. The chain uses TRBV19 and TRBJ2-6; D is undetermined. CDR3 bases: TGTGCCAGTAGTACCCGCGTGATGAGATACTCTGGGGCCAACGTCCTGACTTTC. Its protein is CASSTRVMRYSGANVLTF.